The rows below give T cell receptor beta chains drawn from one sample of a study of T cells in localized non-small cell lung cancer. The data were produced by immunoSEQ multiplex PCR, yet TCRdb's version contains in-frame clones alone and is incomplete. Of roughly 16,000 clones in the sample, roughly 90% were seen once. Material: peripheral blood, obtained before any cancer treatment. Receptors originate from a female donor over 55 with stage III squamous cell lung carcinoma. Both conserved end residues are part of each CDR3. A D gene is named only where the DNA matches it firmly. Clone size is stated in some rows and not others, as once, few, many or a class when expanded.

CDR3 length,clone size,J gene,V gene,D gene,CDR3 protein,CDR3 DNA
11,.,TRBJ1-5,TRBV19,.,CASSIGGPQHF,TGTGCCAGTAGTATCGGAGGGCCCCAGCATTTT
17,.,TRBJ2-3,TRBV7-8,TRBD1,CASSRDGTGVLTDTQYF,TGTGCCAGCAGCAGGGACGGGACAGGGGTACTCACAGATACGCAGTATTTT
13,.,TRBJ1-6,TRBV11-1,.,CASSLDLNSPLHF,TGTGCCAGCAGCTTAGATCTCAATTCACCCCTCCACTTT
15,.,TRBJ2-2,TRBV5-4,.,CASSFGGVNTGELFF,TGTGCCAGCAGCTTTGGAGGAGTCAACACCGGGGAGCTGTTTTTT
12,.,TRBJ1-1,TRBV29-1,.,CSVGQGGTEAFF,TGCAGCGTTGGGCAGGGCGGCACTGAAGCTTTCTTT
13,.,TRBJ1-5,TRBV30,.,CAWSYSSNQPQHF,TGTGCCTGGAGTTATTCCAGCAATCAGCCCCAGCATTTT
15,.,TRBJ2-5,TRBV5-1,TRBD2,CASSLPSGTQETQYF,TGCGCCAGCAGCTTGCCGAGCGGGACGCAAGAGACCCAGTACTTC
15,.,TRBJ2-5,TRBV4-1,TRBD2,CASSRTSGGQETQYF,TGCGCCAGCAGCCGGACTAGCGGGGGACAAGAGACCCAGTACTTC
13,.,TRBJ1-4,TRBV6-1,.,CASSENGDEKLFF,TGTGCCAGCAGTGAAAATGGTGATGAAAAACTGTTTTTT
15,once,TRBJ1-5,TRBV4-1,.,CASSPTGLSNQPQHF,TGCGCCAGCAGTCCGACAGGCTTGAGCAATCAGCCCCAGCATTTT
11,.,TRBJ2-3,TRBV27,.,CASTLEDTQYF,TGTGCCAGCACCTTGGAAGATACGCAGTATTTT
14,once,TRBJ1-1,TRBV29-1,.,CSVGRIYMNTEAFF,TGCAGCGTCGGACGGATTTATATGAACACTGAAGCTTTCTTT
14,.,TRBJ1-2,TRBV5-7,.,CASSPGTANYGYTF,TGTGCCAGCAGCCCGGGGACCGCGAACTATGGCTACACCTTC
12,.,TRBJ1-2,TRBV29-1,TRBD1,CSVSTGETGYTF,TGCAGCGTTTCTACAGGGGAAACTGGCTACACCTTC
15,.,TRBJ1-1,TRBV28,.,CASSLIGGLASVAFF,TGTGCCAGCAGTTTAATCGGCGGCTTGGCGTCGGTTGCTTTCTTT
12,.,TRBJ2-1,TRBV7-6,.,CASSYTDNEQFF,TGTGCCAGCAGCTACACCGACAATGAGCAGTTCTTC
15,.,TRBJ1-2,TRBV6-1,TRBD1,CASSDLRGTGDGYTF,TGTGCCAGCAGTGACCTCCGCGGGACAGGGGATGGCTACACCTTC
15,.,TRBJ1-1,TRBV5-1,.,CASSGPRGRDTEAFF,TGCGCCAGCAGCGGACCCAGGGGCAGGGACACTGAAGCTTTCTTT
17,.,TRBJ1-1,TRBV9,.,CASTMRGQGGLNTEAFF,TGTGCCAGCACCATGCGGGGACAAGGGGGTTTGAACACTGAAGCTTTCTTT
15,.,TRBJ1-1,TRBV6-1,TRBD1,CASNKKQGMNTEAFF,TGTGCCAGCAATAAAAAACAGGGGATGAACACTGAAGCTTTCTTT
15,.,TRBJ1-2,TRBV5-4,.,CASSSKGSGNYGYTF,TGTGCCAGCAGCTCCAAGGGCTCAGGAAACTATGGCTACACCTTC
15,once,TRBJ1-2,TRBV19,.,CASSRGYSSIYGYTF,TGTGCCAGTAGCAGAGGGTACAGTAGTATCTATGGCTACACCTTC
12,.,TRBJ2-5,TRBV9,.,CASSAPGETQYF,TGTGCCAGCAGCGCCCCGGGAGAGACCCAGTACTTC
15,once,TRBJ2-7,TRBV19,.,CASSIVRETGYEQYF,TGTGCCAGTAGTATAGTGCGGGAAACGGGCTACGAGCAGTACTTC
13,.,TRBJ1-1,TRBV7-5,.,CARPGRKDTEAFF,TGTGCCAGACCGGGCCGGAAGGACACTGAAGCTTTCTTT
16,few,TRBJ2-7,TRBV6-5,TRBD2,CASSYSGTSGVYEQYF,TGTGCCAGCAGTTACTCGGGGACTAGTGGGGTCTACGAGCAGTACTTC
18,.,TRBJ2-2,TRBV7-9,TRBD2,CASSFPGTSGSRTGELFF,TGTGCCAGCAGCTTTCCCGGGACTAGCGGGAGTCGGACCGGGGAGCTGTTTTTT
14,.,TRBJ1-4,TRBV5-4,TRBD1,CASSLNRGDEKLFF,TGTGCCAGCAGTTTAAACAGGGGGGATGAAAAACTGTTTTTT
18,.,TRBJ2-3,TRBV9,TRBD2,CASSVYLAGDSSTDTQYF,TGTGCCAGCAGCGTATATCTAGCGGGGGACTCTAGCACAGATACGCAGTATTTT
14,.,TRBJ1-5,TRBV6-5,TRBD1,CASSYDRGNQPQHF,TGTGCCAGCAGTTACGACAGGGGCAATCAGCCCCAGCATTTT
18,.,TRBJ2-2,TRBV19,.,CASKGIQAGTRATGELFF,TGTGCCAGTAAAGGCATCCAGGCAGGGACAAGAGCGACCGGGGAGCTGTTTTTT
14,.,TRBJ2-7,TRBV28,.,CASSLSGGSYEQYF,TGTGCCAGCAGCCTTAGCGGTGGATCCTACGAGCAGTACTTC
15,.,TRBJ2-1,TRBV6-1,.,CASSHGGEPYNEQFF,TGTGCCAGCAGCCATGGGGGTGAACCCTACAATGAGCAGTTCTTC
14,once,TRBJ1-5,TRBV28,.,CASSGPGPNQPQHF,TGTGCCAGCAGTGGACCGGGCCCGAATCAGCCCCAGCATTTT
15,.,TRBJ1-4,TRBV5-1,TRBD1,CASSLTGTGSEKLFF,TGCGCCAGCAGCCTAACCGGGACAGGGAGTGAAAAACTGTTTTTT
13,.,TRBJ2-3,TRBV27,.,CASTAPSTDTQYF,TGTGCCAGCACGGCCCCTAGCACAGATACGCAGTATTTT
15,.,TRBJ2-3,TRBV5-4,TRBD2,CASSVGTSGTDTQYF,TGTGCCAGCAGCGTCGGGACTAGCGGCACAGATACGCAGTATTTT
15,.,TRBJ1-2,TRBV5-4,.,CASSSIYDRSSGYTF,TGTGCCAGCAGCTCAATATATGACAGGTCATCTGGCTACACCTTC
16,.,TRBJ2-6,TRBV7-2,.,CASSLLPFSGANVLTF,TGTGCCAGCAGCTTATTACCTTTCTCTGGGGCCAACGTCCTGACTTTC
15,.,TRBJ1-4,TRBV25-1,.,CASSEWDKGGEKLFF,TGTGCCAGCAGTGAATGGGACAAGGGAGGTGAAAAACTGTTTTTT
14,.,TRBJ1-1,TRBV19,.,CASSVSGMNTEAFF,TGTGCCAGTAGTGTTTCAGGGATGAACACTGAAGCTTTCTTT
14,.,TRBJ2-5,TRBV5-4,TRBD1,CASSRRGQGETQYF,TGTGCCAGCAGCCGCAGGGGGCAGGGAGAGACCCAGTACTTC
15,.,TRBJ2-2,TRBV7-3,.,CASSRSPGNTGELFF,TGTGCCAGCAGCCGATCCCCGGGGAACACCGGGGAGCTGTTTTTT
13,.,TRBJ2-6,TRBV15,.,CATKRAGANVLTF,TGTGCCACCAAGAGGGCTGGGGCCAACGTCCTGACTTTC
11,.,TRBJ2-5,TRBV20-1,.,CSAVKRETQYF,TGCAGTGCTGTTAAAAGGGAGACCCAGTACTTC
15,.,TRBJ2-4,TRBV6-1,.,CASSEGTLAKNIQYF,TGTGCCAGCAGTGAGGGGACTCTAGCCAAAAACATTCAGTACTTC
14,.,TRBJ1-1,TRBV12-2,.,CASRLGTFCTEAFF,TGTGCAAGTCGCCTAGGGACATTTTGCACTGAAGCTTTCTTT
16,.,TRBJ2-1,TRBV15,.,CATSRDRPGVYNEQFF,TGTGCCACCAGCAGAGATCGCCCCGGGGTATACAATGAGCAGTTCTTC
15,once,TRBJ2-7,TRBV6-1,TRBD2,CASSELAGERYEQYF,TGTGCCAGCAGTGAACTAGCGGGAGAAAGGTACGAGCAGTACTTC
14,.,TRBJ2-3,TRBV6-5,.,CASSRGQSTDTQYF,TGTGCCAGCAGCAGGGGCCAAAGCACAGATACGCAGTATTTT
14,once,TRBJ2-7,TRBV19,TRBD1,CASSMTATGAEQYF,TGTGCCAGTAGTATGACGGCGACAGGGGCCGAGCAGTACTTC
14,.,TRBJ1-4,TRBV18,.,CASSRDTPGEKLFF,TGTGCCAGCTCACGAGACACACCTGGAGAAAAACTGTTTTTT
15,.,TRBJ1-4,TRBV28,TRBD1,CASSLPGQGREKLFF,TGTGCCAGCAGTTTACCGGGACAGGGAAGGGAAAAACTGTTTTTT
16,.,TRBJ1-2,TRBV7-2,TRBD1,CASSLVGTGGVYGYTF,TGTGCCAGCAGCTTGGTAGGGACAGGGGGAGTCTATGGCTACACCTTC
11,.,TRBJ1-2,TRBV29-1,.,CSGYTLVGYTF,TGCAGCGGATACACCTTGGTGGGCTACACCTTC
15,.,TRBJ1-4,TRBV7-8,.,CASSLEERAYEKLFF,TGTGCCAGCAGCTTAGAGGAACGGGCATATGAAAAACTGTTTTTT
16,.,TRBJ1-2,TRBV9,.,CASSADRTAGGDGYTF,TGTGCCAGCAGCGCCGATAGGACAGCTGGGGGGGATGGCTACACCTTC
13,.,TRBJ1-2,TRBV6-6,TRBD1,CATIPQGAEGYTF,TGTGCCACCATACCACAGGGGGCGGAGGGCTACACCTTC
18,once,TRBJ2-7,TRBV5-5,TRBD2,CATAGGTSGGGSSYEQYF,TGTGCCACCGCGGGCGGGACTAGCGGGGGAGGAAGCTCCTACGAGCAGTACTTC